This TCR beta chain derives from a study of blood T cell repertoires in COVID-19. Using immunoSEQ multiplex PCR, the repertoire was profiled, and TCRdb retains in-frame clones only, with some absent. The table lists 250,000 to 350,000 clones, almost 90% of them singletons. Per the germline V gene, CDR1 is SNHLY and CDR2 is FYNNEI. V was trimmed by 8 bases and J by 8 bases, leaving 6 bases between them. CDR3 size: 9 residues. Grouping used clinical history reported by participants in a survey and questionnaire. The receptor's source is a woman aged 18-29 years with acute COVID-19. The J gene is TRBJ1-2, the V gene TRBV2; D unclear. The sequencing sample was made of PBMCs or T cells enriched from blood (not recorded which). As DNA, the CDR3 is TGTGCCAGCCTAGAGGGCTACACCTTC. This translates into CASLEGYTF.